These 5 T cell receptor beta chains were all obtained from the same sample, sequenced in a study of T cell responses to AZD1222 COVID-19 vaccine. Generated by immunoSEQ multiplex PCR, the TCRdb table keeps only in-frame clones and is missing some. The top ten hold more than 4.5% of the sample, which has 83,000 or so clones, around 89% seen once. The sample here was peripheral blood, taken on day 0 of MenACWY control vaccination. The source is an adult in good health.

The gene calls are TRBV6-5 and TRBJ2-1, with 10 bases lining up with TRBD1. CDR1 and CDR2 from the germline V gene are MNHEY and SVGAGI. Germline trimming cut 2 bases from V and 5 bases from J; bases unmatched to any gene: 3. This CDR3 has 15 residues. CDR3 sequence: CASSYEGQGDNEQFF. The CDR3 bases are TGTGCCAGCAGTTACGAAGGACAGGGGGACAATGAGCAGTTCTTC.

The V call is TRBV10-3, the J call TRBJ2-7; D remains unclear. The CDR3 runs 11 residues. Germline CDR1 is ENHRY and CDR2 is SYGVKD. V gave up 7 bases and J gave up 0 bases, with 4 bases separating them. In nucleotides, the CDR3 is TGTGCCATCACGGACTCCTACGAGCAGTACTTC. Translating gives CAITDSYEQYF.

This chain links TRBV30 with TRBJ1-1, with TRBD1 matching 7 bases. Germline CDR1 GTSNPN, CDR2 SVGIG (reference sequence). The CDR3 is 12 residues long. The V and J ends lost 8 bases and 4 bases, in that order; junction bases with no gene match: 7. In nucleotides, the CDR3 is TGTGCCAGCACAGGGGTGGGCACTGAAGCTTTCTTT. As protein: CASTGVGTEAFF.

The chain links TRBV28 to TRBJ1-5; no clear D. Germline CDR1 MDHEN, CDR2 SYDVKM. Trimming took 7 bases from V and 2 from J, leaving 9 bases between them. The CDR3 totals 13 residues. The chain's CDR3 is CASTPSRNQPQHF. The CDR3 DNA is TGTGCCAGCACCCCCTCCCGCAATCAGCCCCAGCATTTT.

Only one count was recorded for this clone. The V and J genes are TRBV27 and TRBJ2-1; tentatively, D is TRBD2 (6 bases). Trimming removed 4 bases at V and 3 bases at J, with 10 bases between. CDR3 length equals 14 residues. Germline V gene data show CDR1 as MNHEY and CDR2 as SMNVEV (reference sequence). The CDR3 bases are TGTGCCAGCAGTTGGGCTAGCGTCTACAATGAGCAGTTCTTC. Its protein is CASSWASVYNEQFF.